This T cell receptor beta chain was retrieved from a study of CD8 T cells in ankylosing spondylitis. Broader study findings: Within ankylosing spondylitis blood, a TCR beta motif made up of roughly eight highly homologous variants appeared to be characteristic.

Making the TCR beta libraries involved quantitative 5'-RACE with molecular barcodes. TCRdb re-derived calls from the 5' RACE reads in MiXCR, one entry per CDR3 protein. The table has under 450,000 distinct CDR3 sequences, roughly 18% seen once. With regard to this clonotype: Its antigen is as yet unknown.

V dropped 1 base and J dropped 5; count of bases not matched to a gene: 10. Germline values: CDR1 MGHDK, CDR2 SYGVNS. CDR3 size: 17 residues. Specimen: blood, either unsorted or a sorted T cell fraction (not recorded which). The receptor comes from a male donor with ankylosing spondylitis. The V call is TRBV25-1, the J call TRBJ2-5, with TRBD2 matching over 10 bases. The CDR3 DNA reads TGTGCCAGCAGTGAATTAGGGGGGTCTAGCGGGAGCGAGACCCAGTACTTC. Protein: CASSELGGSSGSETQYF.